The clone carrying this T cell receptor beta chain was recorded only once. This sample was included in a study of T cell responses to AZD1222 COVID-19 vaccine. TCRdb's copy holds only in-frame clones and misses some; the assay was immunoSEQ multiplex PCR. Of roughly 78,000 clones in the sample, around four fifths were seen once. The CDR3 is made up of 16 amino acids. Germline V lookup: CDR1 SGHKS, CDR2 YYEKEE (reference sequence). V lost 4 bases and J lost 1; bases outside the gene matches: 10. Source: peripheral blood, taken on day 0 of AZD1222 vaccination. The V call is TRBV5-5, the J call TRBJ1-1, with TRBD1 matching 7 bases. The sequence came from an adult in good health. The CDR3 coding sequence is TGTGCCAGCAGCCCCTACCAAAACAGGGGGAACACTGAAGCTTTCTTT. This encodes CASSPYQNRGNTEAFF.